Each of the 23 T cell receptor beta chains below was sequenced from the same sample in a study of early T cells in non-severe SARS-CoV-2 infection. Via MiXCR, TCRdb re-called the 5' RACE reads, giving one row per CDR3 protein. In the table there are roughly 80,000 distinct CDR3 sequences, about 15% of which are singletons. The sample taken for sequencing was whole blood. The receptors come from an adult who was a healthcare worker with PCR-confirmed SARS-CoV-2 infection or an uninfected control (not recorded which).

The chain links TRBV9 to TRBJ2-5; possibly TRBD1 for D (6 bases). V was shortened by 3 bases and J by 4 bases, with 13 bases between the two germline ends. Germline-derived CDR1 and CDR2 are SGDLS and YYNGEE. This CDR3 contains 14 residues. The CDR3 DNA reads as TGTGCCAGCAGCGGGCCAGGGGTACCAGAGACCCAGTACTTC. Residues: CASSGPGVPETQYF.

The CDR3 DNA reads as TGTGCCAGCAGCAAACTGGGGGCACTCAACCAAGAGACCCAGTACTTC. This gives the protein CASSKLGALNQETQYF. This chain links TRBV7-2 with TRBJ2-5; tentatively, D is TRBD1 (6 bases). The CDR3 runs to 16 residues. V lost 5 bases to trimming and J lost 0 bases, with 16 bases between them. CDR1 is SGHTA, CDR2 FQGNSA, per germline.

The rearrangement uses TRBV3-1 and TRBJ2-2; unclear D gene. CDR3 length: 13 amino acids. Germline V CDR1 and CDR2: LGHDT, YNNKEL (reference sequence). Trimming took off 4 bases at V and 8 bases at J, with 11 bases between the two ends. The CDR3 here is CASSPPQSGELFF. The CDR3, as DNA: TGTGCCAGCAGCCCCCCCCAATCTGGGGAGCTGTTTTTT. Full variable domain (rest looked up from reference TRBV3-1 and TRBJ2-2): DTAVSQTPKYLVTQMGNDKSIKCEQNLGHDTMYWYKQDSKKFLKIMFSYNNKELIINETVPNRFSPKSPDKAHLNLHINSLELGDSAVYFCASSPPQSGELFFGEGSRLTVL.

The genes are TRBV7-2 and TRBJ2-3; D not certain. Looked up from germline, CDR1 is SGHTA and CDR2 is FQGNSA. The CDR3 totals 12 residues. V was pared by 0 bases and J by 6 bases, with 4 bases between. The CDR3 region is CASSLALDTQYF. The CDR3 DNA follows: TGTGCCAGCAGCTTAGCCCTGGATACGCAGTATTTT. The entire variable domain, with the rest obtained from reference TRBV7-2 and TRBJ2-3, is as follows: GAGVSQSPSNKVTEKGKDVELRCDPISGHTALYWYRQSLGQGLEFLIYFQGNSAPDKSGLPSDRFSAERTGGSVSTLTIQRTQQEDSAVYLCASSLALDTQYFGPGTRLTVL.

This clonotype was seen at least ten times. This chain links TRBV7-2 with TRBJ1-1; D is unresolved. This CDR3 is 15 amino acids long. V lost 0 bases and J lost 10, with 18 bases in between. Germline V gene data show CDR1 as SGHTA and CDR2 as FQGNSA. The CDR3 here is CASSLAVRASRGAFF. In DNA, the CDR3 is TGTGCCAGCAGCTTAGCGGTTAGAGCGTCCCGGGGAGCTTTCTTT. The complete variable domain, with remaining parts taken from reference TRBV7-2 and TRBJ1-1, reads GAGVSQSPSNKVTEKGKDVELRCDPISGHTALYWYRQSLGQGLEFLIYFQGNSAPDKSGLPSDRFSAERTGGSVSTLTIQRTQQEDSAVYLCASSLAVRASRGAFFGQGTRLTVV.

The CDR3 region is CASSPASGLNTGELFF. The CDR3 region has the DNA TGTGCCAGCAGCCCCGCTAGCGGACTGAACACCGGGGAGCTGTTTTTT. The rearrangement links TRBV14 to TRBJ2-2; 7 nucleotides agree with TRBD2. The CDR3 runs 16 residues. J was trimmed by 1 base and V by 4 bases; bases with no gene match: 6. Looked up from germline, CDR1 is SGHDN and CDR2 is FVKESK.

This clonotype was counted many times. One end of the junction does not line up with germline, which may come from a read error. The V gene is TRBV4-1, the J gene TRBJ2-5, with 8 bases lining up with TRBD1. The CDR3 is made up of 15 amino acids. Germline-derived CDR1 and CDR2 are MGHRA and YSYEKL. This CDR3 reads CASSPLHTGGETQYF. CDR3 nucleotides: TGCGCCAGCAGCCCCCTCCACACAGGGGGAGAGACCCAATACTTC.

The rearrangement joins TRBV3-1 to TRBJ2-7; TRBD2 aligns across 7 bases. Trimming cost V 1 base and J 2 bases; bases outside gene matches: 5. The CDR3 totals 15 residues. Germline V CDR1 and CDR2: LGHDT, YNNKEL (reference sequence). The CDR3 DNA reads as TGTGCCAGCAGCCAAGGTCTCAGCGGGGCCTACGAGCAGTACTTC. Its translation: CASSQGLSGAYEQYF.

This clonotype was observed a few times. This chain's CDR3 is CASSLALAEQYF. The CDR3 region has the DNA TGTGCCAGCAGTTTAGCGCTGGCTGAGCAGTACTTC. The rearrangement uses TRBV12-3 or TRBV12-4 and TRBJ2-7, with D uncertain. Trimming removed 0 bases from V and 7 bases from J, with 7 bases in between. The CDR3 spans 12 residues.

This chain joins TRBV15 and TRBJ1-4, with 7 bases fitting TRBD1. The germline CDR1 and CDR2 sequences are LNHNV and YYDKDF (reference sequence). The V and J ends lost 5 bases and 6 bases, in that order; junction bases with no gene match: 9. This CDR3 contains 15 residues. DNA of the CDR3: TGTGCCACCAGCTCCCCCGGGACAGTACATGAAAAACTGTTTTTT. Translated: CATSSPGTVHEKLFF. Filled out from reference TRBV15 and TRBJ1-4, the complete variable domain reads DAMVIQNPRYQVTQFGKPVTLSCSQTLNHNVMYWYQQKSSQAPKLLFHYYDKDFNNEADTPDNFQSRRPNTSFCFLDIRSPGLGDTAMYLCATSSPGTVHEKLFFGSGTQLSVL.

The rearrangement uses TRBV5-4 and TRBJ2-5; possibly TRBD1 or TRBD2 for D (6 bases each). Trimming left V 2 bases short and J 1 base short, with 12 bases between. There are 15 residues in the CDR3. Germline V gives CDR1 SGHNT, CDR2 YYREEE (reference sequence). The CDR3 loop is CASSFRWGAQETQYF. DNA for the CDR3: TGTGCCAGCAGCTTTAGGTGGGGGGCCCAAGAGACCCAGTACTTC.

V gene TRBV6-5 combines with J gene TRBJ2-7, with D possibly TRBD1 on 6 matching bases. Germline values: CDR1 MNHEY, CDR2 SVGAGI. The CDR3 totals 16 residues. Trimming took off 5 bases at V and 3 bases at J, with 20 bases between the two ends. This chain's CDR3 is CASSPISGQGSYEQYF. The CDR3 nucleotides read TGTGCCAGCAGTCCTATCTCGGGCCAGGGGAGCTACGAGCAGTACTTC.

The chain employs TRBV10-3 and TRBJ1-1; 9 nucleotides align to TRBD1. The CDR3 sequence is 13 residues long. From germline, CDR1 is ENHRY and CDR2 SYGVKD. V lost 5 bases, J lost 3 bases, and 1 base stayed unmatched. The CDR3 is CAISWTGDTEAFF. The CDR3 nucleotides are TGTGCCATCAGTTGGACAGGGGACACTGAAGCTTTCTTT.

The chain has TRBV29-1 and TRBJ2-3, with a weak D call TRBD1 (5 bases). The CDR3 sequence is 17 residues long. The V end was cut by 2 bases, the J end by 5 bases, with 23 bases between. Germline values: CDR1 SQVTM, CDR2 ANQGSEA. The CDR3 region is CSVERVFLGQGEDTQYF. The CDR3 DNA sequence: TGCAGCGTTGAACGAGTTTTTCTGGGGCAGGGCGAAGATACGCAGTATTTT.

Only a few counts were recorded for this clonotype. DNA for the CDR3: TGTGCCAGCAGTCTGCAGTGGCGCCTGGGGTCTCCTGGAAACACCATATATTTT. Encoded protein: CASSLQWRLGSPGNTIYF. The chain has TRBV12-3 or TRBV12-4 and TRBJ1-3; D is uncertain. The V end lost 5 bases, the J end lost 2 bases, and 22 bases lay between the germline ends. The CDR3 is 18 residues long.

CDR3 in DNA: TGCAGTGCTAGAGATGGCACTAGCGGGAGAGAGACCCAGTACTTC. Translating it yields CSARDGTSGRETQYF. The gene calls are TRBV20-1 and TRBJ2-5, with TRBD2 matching 11 bases. In germline, CDR1 is DFQATT, CDR2 SNEGSKA (reference sequence). This CDR3 is 15 amino acids long. Germline trimming cut 0 bases from V and 4 bases from J; bases unmatched to any gene: 4.

This clonotype was observed a few times. The gene calls are TRBV29-1 and TRBJ1-1; possible D gene TRBD1, 6 bases. This CDR3 is 14 amino acids long. Germline CDR1 reads SQVTM; CDR2 reads ANQGSEA. The V and J ends lost 4 bases and 2 bases respectively, with 14 bases between them. CDR3 amino acids: CSVAQGPQNTEAFF. CDR3 DNA: TGCAGCGTTGCACAGGGACCGCAAAACACTGAAGCTTTCTTT.

The CDR3 DNA reads TGTGCCAGCAGCTTATACCAGACTGGATCAGAGACCCAGTACTTC. It encodes CASSLYQTGSETQYF. The gene calls are TRBV7-2 and TRBJ2-5; D unclear. V lost 2 bases and J lost 4, with 14 bases in between. Germline CDR1 SGHTA, CDR2 FQGNSA. The CDR3 runs to 15 residues.

This clonotype appeared a few times. The chain combines TRBV6-6 with TRBJ1-4; no clear D gene. The CDR3 runs 16 residues. V was clipped by 2 bases and J by 7 bases, with 17 bases between them. CDR1 MNHNY and CDR2 SVGAGI come from the germline V gene (reference sequence). The CDR3 protein is CASSYPQVPVGEKLFF. DNA of the CDR3: TGTGCCAGCAGTTACCCCCAGGTCCCTGTAGGTGAAAAACTGTTTTTT.

V is TRBV7-9 and J is TRBJ2-3; unclear D gene. The V gene's germline CDR1 is SEHNR and CDR2 FQNEAQ (reference sequence). V was clipped by 2 bases and J by 2 bases, with 8 bases between them. CDR3 size: 14 residues. In nucleotides, the CDR3 is TGTGCCAGCAGCTTAAGGGCAGACACAGATACGCAGTATTTT. Protein sequence: CASSLRADTDTQYF.

The table lists this clonotype with a few counts. The chain joins TRBV27 to TRBJ2-5; D may match TRBD1 or TRBD2 (6 bases each). The CDR3 extends over 13 amino acids. V lost 7 bases to trimming and J lost 7 bases, with 16 bases between them. Looked up from germline, CDR1 is MNHEY and CDR2 is SMNVEV (reference sequence). This CDR3 is CASTSSGARTQYF. The CDR3 nucleotides are TGTGCCAGCACGTCCTCGGGGGCCCGGACCCAGTACTTC.

This chain links TRBV2 with TRBJ2-1; TRBD1 matches 7 bases. After removal of 5 bases from V and 4 bases from J, the junction contained 8 bases not matched to a gene. Germline V gives CDR1 SNHLY, CDR2 FYNNEI. CDR3 length: 15 amino acids. CDR3 amino acids: CASSLLTGQYNEQFF. CDR3 nucleotide sequence: TGTGCCAGCAGTCTTTTGACGGGACAGTACAATGAGCAGTTCTTC.

This clonotype was detected a few times. J is TRBJ2-7 and V is TRBV2; no clear D. The V and J ends lost 2 bases and 0 bases respectively, with 14 bases between them. Germline V gene data show CDR1 as SNHLY and CDR2 as FYNNEI. The CDR3 extends over 16 amino acids. The CDR3 protein is CASSERSQAFSYEQYF. CDR3 in DNA: TGTGCCAGCAGTGAAAGGAGTCAGGCGTTCTCCTACGAGCAGTACTTC.